These T cell receptor beta chains were read from a single sample in a study of cytotoxic CD8 clonotypes in ibrutinib-treated CLL. Using immunoSEQ multiplex PCR, the repertoire was profiled, and TCRdb retains in-frame clones only, with some absent. The sample yields over 45,000 clones, 50% to 60% seen once. The material was PBMCs, obtained at disease progression, from a patient treated with ibrutinib. The receptors shown here come from a human donor with chronic lymphocytic leukemia. Each CDR3 is given with its conserved first and last residue. The D gene is left open where the match is weak. For some rows the clone size is stated as once, few or many, or as a class when expanded; others skip it.

>TRBV10-3|.|.|TRBJ2-4
CAISDGVAKNIQYF
TGTGCCATCAGTGATGGGGTAGCCAAAAACATTCAGTACTTC
>TRBV2|.|.|TRBJ2-7
CASTQGYEQYF
TGTGCCAGCACCCAGGGTTACGAGCAGTACTTC
>TRBV2|few|.|TRBJ1-2
CASSPQDNYGYTF
TGTGCCAGCAGCCCACAGGATAACTATGGCTACACCTTC
>TRBV21-1|once|.|TRBJ1-6
CASSLGVRAYSPLHF
TGTGCCAGCAGCTTAGGTGTCCGAGCCTATTCACCCCTCCACTTT
>TRBV4-3|few|.|TRBJ2-1
CASSQDSDGEQFF
TGCGCCAGCAGCCAAGATTCGGACGGTGAGCAGTTCTTC
>TRBV5-1|.|.|TRBJ1-5
CASSLEPDSFDQPQHF
TGCGCCAGCAGCTTGGAGCCCGACAGTTTTGATCAGCCCCAGCATTTT
>TRBV19|.|TRBD2|TRBJ2-7
CASSTSGSAIEQYF
TGTGCCAGTTCGACTAGCGGGAGTGCGATCGAGCAGTACTTC
>TRBV27|.|TRBD1|TRBJ2-7
CASSLGQGAREQYF
TGTGCCAGCAGTTTAGGACAGGGGGCTCGCGAGCAGTACTTC
>TRBV27|few|.|TRBJ2-1
CASSSVQGLYNEQFF
TGTGCCAGCAGCTCCGTCCAGGGGCTTTACAATGAGCAGTTCTTC
>TRBV6-1|.|.|TRBJ1-1
CASSEWAPNTEAFF
TGTGCCAGCAGTGAATGGGCCCCGAACACTGAAGCTTTCTTT
>TRBV7-2|few|TRBD1|TRBJ1-1
CASSPGTGMNTEAFF
TGTGCCAGCAGCCCAGGGACAGGCATGAACACTGAAGCTTTCTTT
>TRBV5-1|.|.|TRBJ1-6
CASSLASGGNSPLHF
TGCGCCAGCAGCTTGGCAAGCGGGGGTAATTCACCCCTCCACTTT
>TRBV5-1|many|TRBD1|TRBJ1-4
CASTLTGTGNEKLFF
TGCGCCAGCACCTTGACCGGGACAGGGAATGAAAAACTGTTTTTT
>TRBV6-1|few|.|TRBJ1-6
CASSSGDAYNSPLHF
TGTGCCAGCAGCAGCGGGGATGCTTACAATTCACCCCTCCACTTT
>TRBV16|few|.|TRBJ2-1
CASSQSPPGSSYNEQFF
TGTGCCAGCAGCCAATCCCCCCCAGGGAGCTCCTACAATGAGCAGTTCTTC
>TRBV7-2|.|.|TRBJ1-2
CASSLGTGSYGYTF
TGTGCCAGCAGCTTAGGTACAGGGTCCTATGGCTACACCTTC
>TRBV5-5|once|TRBD2|TRBJ2-3
CASSQTSGGAVAQYF
TGTGCCAGCAGCCAGACTAGCGGGGGGGCTGTTGCTCAGTATTTT
>TRBV28|medium-sized|.|TRBJ1-5
CASIGGNQPQHF
TGTGCCAGCATAGGGGGGAATCAGCCCCAGCATTTT
>TRBV6-4|few|TRBD2|TRBJ2-3
CASSQLAPDTQYF
TGTGCCAGCAGCCAACTAGCGCCAGATACGCAGTATTTT
>TRBV30|few|TRBD1|TRBJ2-6
CAWSRIPGQGPGANVLTF
TGTGCCTGGTCTCGAATCCCGGGACAGGGACCTGGGGCCAACGTCCTGACTTTC
>TRBV7-8|.|TRBD2|TRBJ2-7
CASSPRGLAGGYHEQYF
TGTGCCAGCAGCCCAAGAGGCCTAGCGGGAGGGTACCACGAGCAGTACTTC
>TRBV6-5|.|.|TRBJ1-1
CASIIQGVKAFF
TGTGCCAGCATCATACAGGGTGTAAAAGCTTTCTTT
>TRBV19|.|.|TRBJ1-6
CASTPQGGNSPLHF
TGTGCCAGTACCCCACAGGGAGGGAATTCACCCCTCCACTTT
>TRBV19|.|.|TRBJ2-7
CASSIVHNPSYEQYF
TGTGCCAGTAGTATAGTCCATAACCCTTCCTACGAGCAGTACTTC
>TRBV6-5|.|.|TRBJ2-7
CASSSGHGSSYEQYF
TGTGCCAGCAGTTCCGGACACGGGAGCTCCTACGAGCAGTACTTC
>TRBV18|few|.|TRBJ1-1
CASSHRAEAFF
TGTGCCAGCTCTCACCGTGCTGAAGCTTTCTTT
>TRBV28|.|.|TRBJ2-7
CASRRGSYEQYF
TGTGCCAGCAGAAGGGGTTCCTACGAGCAGTACTTC
>TRBV4-2|few|.|TRBJ2-7
CASSQDWIGYEQYF
TGTGCCAGCAGCCAAGATTGGATAGGATACGAGCAGTACTTC
>TRBV7-9|few|TRBD1|TRBJ2-4
CASSPQGGDIQYF
TGTGCCAGCAGCCCACAGGGGGGAGACATTCAGTACTTC
>TRBV30|few|TRBD1|TRBJ2-2
CAWTRDRYSGELFF
TGTGCCTGGACCCGGGACAGGTACTCCGGGGAGCTGTTTTTT
>TRBV28|.|.|TRBJ1-2
CASSLSGPLERRYGYTF
TGTGCCAGCAGTTTGAGTGGCCCTCTCGAGCGTCGCTATGGCTACACCTTC
>TRBV11-1|many|.|TRBJ2-5
CASSLGRQETQYF
TGTGCCAGCAGCTTGGGGCGGCAAGAGACCCAGTACTTC
>TRBV5-1|.|.|TRBJ2-7
CASSRGGYEQYF
TGCGCCAGCAGCCGAGGAGGGTACGAGCAGTACTTC
>TRBV20-1|.|.|TRBJ2-3
CSATKTDTQYF
TGCAGTGCTACTAAGACAGATACGCAGTATTTT